The source of this T cell receptor (beta chain) is a study of T cell responses to AZD1222 COVID-19 vaccine. Trimming took 2 bases from V and 6 from J, leaving 8 bases between them. Germline CDR1 reads SGHDT; CDR2 reads YYEEEE. This CDR3 comprises 12 residues. Measured with immunoSEQ multiplex PCR; TCRdb has only the in-frame clones, and not every one. The data hold 100,000 to 120,000 clones, with around 90% observed a single time. The rearrangement links TRBV5-6 to TRBJ1-1; D gene ambiguous. The specimen was peripheral blood, collected on day 0 of AZD1222 vaccination. The clonotype originates from an adult in good health. CDR3 sequence reads: CASSLGPAEAFF. CDR3 in DNA: TGTGCCAGCAGCTTAGGTCCCGCTGAAGCTTTCTTT.